Listed below are T cell receptor beta chains from one sample, sequenced in a study of PD-1 blockade in classical Hodgkin lymphoma. Clones were sequenced by immunoSEQ multiplex PCR, and TCRdb holds only the in-frame ones, with some missing. The table records over 10,000 clones, about 79% of them present only once. The sequences come from CD4+ T cells from blood, collected before the fourth cycle of nivolumab. The receptors were sampled from a human donor with classical Hodgkin lymphoma. Both conserved end residues are part of each CDR3. A D gene is named only where the DNA matches it firmly.

J	D	V	CDR3	DNA
TRBJ2-4	NA	TRBV11-2	CASSFGQVRNIQYF	TGTGCCAGCAGCTTTGGGCAGGTCAGGAACATTCAGTACTTC
TRBJ2-1	NA	TRBV28	CASSSAGRDRRVQFF	TGTGCCAGCAGTTCGGCGGGGCGGGACCGCCGGGTCCAGTTCTTC
TRBJ2-5	TRBD2	TRBV28	CASSWGGGETQYF	TGTGCCAGCAGCTGGGGGGGTGGGGAGACCCAGTACTTC
TRBJ1-4	NA	TRBV6-4	CASSAGRYEKLFF	TGTGCCAGCAGCGCCGGGAGGTATGAAAAACTGTTTTTT
TRBJ2-7	TRBD1	TRBV11-2	CASSPPTTGGLGEQYF	TGTGCCAGCAGCCCCCCGACGACAGGGGGACTGGGCGAGCAGTACTTC
TRBJ2-7	NA	TRBV7-7	CASSLEQGPYEQYF	TGTGCCAGCAGCTTAGAACAGGGACCCTACGAGCAGTACTTC
TRBJ2-5	NA	TRBV1	CTSTRWETQYF	TGCACCAGCACCCGTTGGGAGACCCAGTACTTC
TRBJ1-5	TRBD1	TRBV10-3	CATALRTGPNQPQHF	TGTGCCACGGCCCTTCGGACAGGCCCCAATCAGCCCCAGCATTTT
TRBJ2-1	NA	TRBV5-6	CASSYPSTATYNEQFF	TGTGCCAGCAGTTATCCTTCGACAGCCACCTACAATGAGCAGTTCTTC
TRBJ2-2	NA	TRBV7-7	CASSPVRPNTGELFF	TGTGCCAGCAGCCCAGTGCGGCCTAACACCGGGGAGCTGTTTTTT